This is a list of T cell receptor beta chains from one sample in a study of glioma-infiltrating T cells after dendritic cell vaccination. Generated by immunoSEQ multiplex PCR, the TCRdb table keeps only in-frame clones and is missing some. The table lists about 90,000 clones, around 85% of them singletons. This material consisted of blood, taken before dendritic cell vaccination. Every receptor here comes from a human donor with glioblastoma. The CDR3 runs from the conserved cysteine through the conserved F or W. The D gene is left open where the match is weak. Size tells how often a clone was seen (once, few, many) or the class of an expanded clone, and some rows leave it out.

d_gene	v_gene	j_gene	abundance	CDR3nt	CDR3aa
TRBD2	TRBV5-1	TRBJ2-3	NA	TGCGCCAGCAGCTTGGGAGTGGGACTATACACAGATACGCAGTATTTT	CASSLGVGLYTDTQYF
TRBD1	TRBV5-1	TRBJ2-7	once	TGCGCCAGCAGCTTAGGGGACAGGGCCTACGAGCAGTACTTC	CASSLGDRAYEQYF
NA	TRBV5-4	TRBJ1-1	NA	TGTGCCAGCAGAATACTACCGGATACTGAAGCTTTCTTT	CASRILPDTEAFF
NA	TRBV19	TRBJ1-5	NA	TGTGCCAGTAAAGCGGGGAGGGAAAATCAGCCCCAGCATTTT	CASKAGRENQPQHF
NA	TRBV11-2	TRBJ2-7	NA	TGTGCCAGCAGCTTGGGGCCGGCCTACGAGCAGTACTTC	CASSLGPAYEQYF
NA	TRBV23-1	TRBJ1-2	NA	TGCGCCAGCAAAAACACTAACTATGGCTACACCTTC	CASKNTNYGYTF
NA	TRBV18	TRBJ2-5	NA	TGTGCCAGCTCACCAGGAGGTTTACAAGAGACCCAGTACTTC	CASSPGGLQETQYF
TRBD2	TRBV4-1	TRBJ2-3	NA	TGCGCCAGCAGCCAAGGGGGGGCTAGCGGGAGGCCCTATAGCACAGATACGCAGTATTTT	CASSQGGASGRPYSTDTQYF
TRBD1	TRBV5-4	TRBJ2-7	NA	TGTGCCAGCAGCTTGTGGACAGGGGGTCGGAACGAGCAGTACTTC	CASSLWTGGRNEQYF
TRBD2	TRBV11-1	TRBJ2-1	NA	TGTGCCAGCAGTTCGGATCCTAGCGGGGTCTACAATGAGCAGTTCTTC	CASSSDPSGVYNEQFF
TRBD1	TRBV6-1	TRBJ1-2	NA	TGTGCCAGCGGCGGAGGACAGGGGGCTTACTATGGCTACACCTTC	CASGGGQGAYYGYTF
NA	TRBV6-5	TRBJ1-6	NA	TGTGCCAGCAGTTACTCTTATGAGGGTCGGGCACCCCTCCACTTT	CASSYSYEGRAPLHF
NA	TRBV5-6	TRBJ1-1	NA	TGTGCCAGCAGCTTGGGACAGTCGGTCACTGAAGCTTTCTTT	CASSLGQSVTEAFF
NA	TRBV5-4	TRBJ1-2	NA	TGTGCCAGCAGCACTGGACAGAGCGGCTACACCTTC	CASSTGQSGYTF
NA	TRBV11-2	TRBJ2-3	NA	TGTGCCAGCAGCTCCTCCCCTAGCACAGATACGCAGTATTTT	CASSSSPSTDTQYF
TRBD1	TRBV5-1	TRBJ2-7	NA	TGCGCCAGCAGCTTGGTGGGACAGGGGGTCGGCGAGCAGTACTTC	CASSLVGQGVGEQYF
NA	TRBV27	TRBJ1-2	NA	TGTGCCAGCAGTCCCGGTCGGGGATTTAACTATGGCTACACCTTC	CASSPGRGFNYGYTF
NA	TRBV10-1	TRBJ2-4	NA	TGCGCCAGCAGTCCACCTTCAAAGACTGGCTTAGGGGGCAAAAACATTCAGTACTTC	CASSPPSKTGLGGKNIQYF
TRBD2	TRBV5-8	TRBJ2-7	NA	TGTGCCAGCAACTATCTAAGGAGCAGCGGGGTCGAGCAGTACTTC	CASNYLRSSGVEQYF
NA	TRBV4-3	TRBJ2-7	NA	TGCGCCAGCAGCCAAGATCGCGAGGTCCCCTACGAGCAGTACTTC	CASSQDREVPYEQYF
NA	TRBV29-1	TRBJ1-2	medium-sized	TGCAGCGGGCAGGGGAACTATGGCTACACCTTC	CSGQGNYGYTF
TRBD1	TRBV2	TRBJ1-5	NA	TGTGCCAGCAGTGACTCAGGGGGGAGCAATCAGCCCCAGCATTTT	CASSDSGGSNQPQHF
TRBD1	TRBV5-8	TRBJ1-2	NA	TGTGCCAGCAGTTTATCCTACAGGGGTGGAGGCTACACCTTC	CASSLSYRGGGYTF